This TCR beta chain was identified during a study of shared clonotypes between healthy human individuals. Broader study findings: Represented diversity (both genetic and exposure-history) was limited by the small number of donors. The study found roughly 5% of naive CD4 clonotypes shared across a handful of donors.

Study processing details: Junction-only immunoSEQ sequences carried no quality scores, so filtering differed. Profiling relied on immunoSEQ multiplex PCR, and the TCRdb table lists in-frame clones only, not all of them. The V and J calls and clone size come from that table; D and trimming were worked out from the DNA. The sample includes approximately 100,000 clones, under 70% of them seen just once. There are a few counts of this clone. Antigen unknown. Combination of CD45RO+ cells with CCR7-negative CD45RA+ TemRA cells was used for CD8 memory. The CDR3 contains 17 residues. J lost 0 bases, V lost 6 bases, and 6 bases had no gene match. From germline, CDR1 is SGHAT and CDR2 FQNNGV.

The chain links TRBV11-2 to TRBJ2-3; 13 positions agree with TRBD2. This clonotype originated in a woman in her 30s in good health. Sequencing input: memory CD8+ T cells sorted from blood. The subset was: CD45RO+ cells pooled with CCR7-negative TemRA cells. The CDR3 loop is CASSRTSGGLSTDTQYF. As DNA, the CDR3 is TGTGCCAGCAGTCGGACTAGCGGGGGACTAAGCACAGATACGCAGTATTTT. The full variable domain, rest sourced from reference TRBV11-2 and TRBJ2-3, is EAGVAQSPRYKIIEKRQSVAFWCNPISGHATLYWYQQILGQGPKLLIQFQNNGVVDDSQLPKDRFSAERLKGVDSTLKIQPAKLEDSAVYLCASSRTSGGLSTDTQYFGPGTRLTVL.